Listed here are 24 T cell receptor beta chains from one sample, sequenced in a study of control samples from healthy donors and cancer patients. TCRdb keeps only in-frame clones here, not all; method: immunoSEQ multiplex PCR. The sample lists about 35,000 clones, 86% occurring once. The sample taken for sequencing was PBMCs. The receptors derive from a woman aged 40 to 50 with lung cancer.

The rearrangement joins TRBV7-9 to TRBJ1-5; D is undetermined. CDR1 is SEHNR, CDR2 FQNEAQ, per germline (reference sequence). The CDR3 totals 18 residues. V lost 3 bases to trimming and J lost 2 bases, with 20 bases between them. For the CDR3, the DNA is TGTGCCAGCAGCTTGGCTGCCGACCCCTTGCGAGGCAATCAGCCCCAGCATTTT. Translation gives CASSLAADPLRGNQPQHF. The variable domain in full, with the rest retrieved from reference TRBV7-9 and TRBJ1-5, is DTGVSQNPRHKITKRGQNVTFRCDPISEHNRLYWYRQTLGQGPEFLTYFQNEAQLEKSRLLSDRFSAERPKGSFSTLEIQRTEQGDSAMYLCASSLAADPLRGNQPQHFGDGTRLSIL.

The genes are TRBV14 and TRBJ2-3; 7 bases line up with TRBD1. The V gene's germline CDR1 is SGHDN and CDR2 FVKESK. The CDR3 contains 17 residues. V shed 3 bases and J 6 bases; nucleotides not matched to a gene: 15. The CDR3 protein is CASSHPGQPVDLDTQYF. The CDR3 DNA is TGTGCCAGCAGCCACCCGGGACAGCCAGTAGATTTGGATACGCAGTATTTT.

The gene calls are TRBV7-2 and TRBJ1-1; tentatively, D is TRBD1 (6 bases). The V gene lost 1 base and the J gene lost 5 bases, with 11 bases spanning the gap. This CDR3 is 14 amino acids long. Looked up from germline, CDR1 is SGHTA and CDR2 is FQGNSA. The chain's CDR3 is CASSLGTQGTEAFF. CDR3 sequence (DNA): TGTGCCAGCAGCTTAGGTACCCAGGGGACTGAAGCTTTCTTT.

The chain is built from TRBV6-1 and TRBJ1-3, with D possibly matching TRBD1 (6 bases). The germline V gene encodes CDR1 MNHNS and CDR2 SASEGT. The CDR3 runs 17 residues. V was clipped by 4 bases and J by 0 bases, with 16 bases between them. CDR3 residues: CASSGRGGENSGNTIYF. CDR3 DNA sequence: TGTGCCAGCAGTGGCCGAGGGGGGGAAAACTCTGGAAACACCATATATTTT.

The chain recombines TRBV3-1 (or the pseudogene TRBV3-2) with TRBJ1-2; D call uncertain. CDR3 length equals 11 residues. The germline V and J ends were trimmed by 2 bases and 6 bases, with 4 bases remaining between them. Germline CDR1 and CDR2: LGHDT and YNNKEL (reference sequence). The CDR3 nucleotides read TGTGCCAGCAGCCAATGGAATGGCTACACCTTC. Residues: CASSQWNGYTF.

The chain is built from TRBV7-2 and TRBJ2-5, with D perhaps TRBD1 (5 bases). Per the germline V gene, CDR1 is SGHTA and CDR2 is FQGNSA. The V end was cut by 5 bases, the J end by 5 bases, with 12 bases between. The CDR3 has 13 amino acids. The CDR3 sequence is CASSVQHRETQYF. CDR3 nucleotides: TGTGCCAGCAGCGTACAGCACAGGGAGACCCAGTACTTC.

This chain uses TRBV30 with TRBJ1-5, with D unclear. The CDR3 is 17 amino acids. The germline V gene has CDR1 GTSNPN and CDR2 SVGIG (reference sequence). V was clipped by 3 bases and J by 7 bases, with 25 bases between them. CDR3 nucleotide sequence: TGTGCCTGGAGCGGGTATGGAAGGTACTCGCCGGGCCAGCCCCAGCATTTT. The encoded protein is CAWSGYGRYSPGQPQHF. The full variable domain, with the rest looked up from reference TRBV30 and TRBJ1-5, is SQTIHQWPATLVQPVGSPLSLECTVEGTSNPNLYWYRQAAGRGLQLLFYSVGIGQISSEVPQNLSASRPQDRQFILSSKKLLLSDSGFYLCAWSGYGRYSPGQPQHFGDGTRLSIL.

The chain has TRBV6-2 or TRBV6-3 and TRBJ2-5; no firm D call. This CDR3 is built from 15 residues. Deletions cut 4 bases from V and 0 bases from J, with 12 bases between. Germline V lookup: CDR1 MNHEY, CDR2 SVGEGT. The CDR3 DNA reads TGTGCCAGCAGTTGGAGTCCTGGGTACCAAGAGACCCAGTACTTC. Its translation is CASSWSPGYQETQYF.

The V gene is TRBV24-1, the J gene TRBJ1-1; D possibly corresponds to TRBD1 (5 bases). V gave up 5 bases and J gave up 1 base, with 13 bases separating them. CDR1 KGHDR and CDR2 SFDVKD come from the germline V gene. This CDR3 region has 15 residues. CDR3 region: CATSGTSGANTEAFF. The DNA of the CDR3 is TGTGCCACCAGTGGGACTTCCGGGGCGAACACTGAAGCTTTCTTT.

The genes are TRBV9 and TRBJ1-1, with 7 bases identical to TRBD1. J gave up 6 bases and V 4 bases, and 6 bases lay outside the gene matches. Germline lookup yields CDR1 SGDLS and CDR2 YYNGEE. CDR3 length: 13 amino acids. The CDR3 DNA reads as TGTGCCAGCAGCACTTCGACAGGGTCTGAAGCTTTCTTT. This sequence encodes CASSTSTGSEAFF.

The chain uses TRBV12-3 or TRBV12-4 and TRBJ1-1, with TRBD1 matching over 8 bases. The CDR3 extends over 13 amino acids. The V and J ends lost 6 bases and 11 bases, in that order; junction bases with no gene match: 11. The chain's CDR3 is CASSDGQGRMAFF. CDR3 bases: TGTGCCAGCAGCGATGGACAGGGACGGATGGCTTTCTTT.

This clone was observed a single time. The chain employs TRBV5-5 and TRBJ2-5; D gene unclear. CDR1 is SGHKS and CDR2 is YYEKEE in the germline V gene (reference sequence). V lost 0 bases and J 5 bases, leaving 14 bases between the germline ends. The CDR3 covers 15 residues. DNA of the CDR3: TGTGCCAGCAGCTTGGTTAATGGCCTCCGGGAGACCCAGTACTTC. It codes for CASSLVNGLRETQYF.

Turning to this clone: The same CDR3 also results from other DNA sequences found in this sample. The CDR3 spells CASSVGLAGKQETQYF. The CDR3 region has the DNA TGTGCCAGCAGCGTAGGGCTAGCGGGGAAACAAGAGACCCAGTACTTC. The rearrangement uses TRBV9 and TRBJ2-5, with TRBD2 identical over 9 bases. From germline, CDR1 is SGDLS and CDR2 YYNGEE. J was trimmed by 2 bases and V by 0 bases; bases with no gene match: 5. The CDR3 is made up of 16 amino acids.

The chain employs TRBV6-5 and TRBJ1-5, with D tentatively TRBD1 (5 bases). Trimming cost V 7 bases and J 2 bases, with 15 bases left between them. This CDR3 has 15 residues. CDR1 is MNHEY and CDR2 is SVGAGI in the germline V gene. DNA of the CDR3: TGTGCCAGCACCGGGTTGGGGACCGGCAATCAGCCCCAGCATTTT. Its translation: CASTGLGTGNQPQHF.

In its sample, this clone was seen a few times. This rearrangement joins TRBV5-5 to TRBJ2-5; 8 nucleotides line up with TRBD2. This CDR3 spans 15 amino acids. The germline V gene encodes CDR1 SGHKS and CDR2 YYEKEE (reference sequence). J lost 2 bases, V lost 0 bases, and 3 bases had no gene match. CDR3 loop: CASSLDPGGQETQYF. The CDR3 DNA reads as TGTGCCAGCAGCTTGGATCCGGGGGGGCAAGAGACCCAGTACTTC.

The gene calls are TRBV29-1 and TRBJ2-7; possibly TRBD2 for D (6 bases). Germline CDR1 is SQVTM and CDR2 is ANQGSEA. The V gene lost 6 bases and the J gene lost 0 bases, with 12 bases spanning the gap. The CDR3 consists of 13 residues. The CDR3 protein is CSVDDGSSYEQYF. The CDR3 DNA reads TGCAGCGTGGACGACGGGAGCTCCTACGAGCAGTACTTC.

The genes are TRBV3-1 (or the pseudogene TRBV3-2) and TRBJ2-1; possible D gene TRBD1, 5 bases. The CDR3 covers 14 residues. Per germline, CDR1 LGHDT and CDR2 YNNKEL (reference sequence). V lost 3 bases and J lost 5, with 11 bases in between. The CDR3 spells CASSQKTENNEQFF. The CDR3 DNA reads TGTGCCAGCAGCCAGAAGACAGAAAACAATGAGCAGTTCTTC.

This chain joins TRBV15 and TRBJ2-5; 8 nucleotides align to TRBD2. The germline V gene has CDR1 LNHNV and CDR2 YYDKDF (reference sequence). The CDR3 covers 15 residues. The V segment lost 3 bases and the J segment 0 bases; nucleotides outside the gene matches: 3. The CDR3 sequence: CATSRHSGDQETQYF. For the CDR3, the DNA is TGTGCCACCAGCAGGCATAGCGGGGACCAAGAGACCCAGTACTTC.

The chain couples TRBV2 to TRBJ1-2, with D unresolved. Trimming cost V 3 bases and J 2 bases, with 10 bases left between them. The CDR3 runs to 14 residues. From germline, CDR1 is SNHLY and CDR2 FYNNEI. DNA for the CDR3: TGTGCCAGCAGTGATGACACGTCAAACTATGGCTACACCTTC. This codes for CASSDDTSNYGYTF.

J is TRBJ1-3 and V is TRBV5-1; D ambiguous. The CDR3 runs 15 residues. The V and J ends lost 1 base and 5 bases respectively, with 13 bases between them. Per germline, CDR1 SGHRS and CDR2 YFSETQ. The CDR3 region is CASSLRSSERNTIYF. The CDR3 coding sequence is TGCGCCAGCAGCTTGAGGAGCTCCGAGAGAAACACCATATATTTT.

The chain recombines TRBV21-1 with TRBJ2-2. TRBV21-1 is annotated as a pseudogene. This CDR3 has 13 residues. CDR3 DNA sequence: TGTGCCAGCAGCGCCTGCCCCACCGGGGAGCTGTTTTTT. It codes for CASSACPTGELFF.

Judged by abundance, this clone is medium-sized. The chain joins TRBV29-1 to TRBJ2-5; D not certain. This CDR3 is 14 amino acids long. Germline CDR1 SQVTM, CDR2 ANQGSEA. V lost 4 bases and J 7 bases, leaving 19 bases between the germline ends. The CDR3 coding sequence is TGCAGCGTTGTTTACTCGGTGGACCTTGGGACCCAGTACTTC. Protein product: CSVVYSVDLGTQYF. The complete variable domain, with remaining parts taken from reference TRBV29-1 and TRBJ2-5, reads SAVISQKPSRDICQRGTSLTIQCQVDSQVTMMFWYRQQPGQSLTLIATANQGSEATYESGFVIDKFPISRPNLTFSTLTVSNMSPEDSSIYLCSVVYSVDLGTQYFGPGTRLLVL.

V gene TRBV6-2 or TRBV6-3 combines with J gene TRBJ2-7; the match to TRBD1 covers 10 bases. The CDR3 consists of 13 residues. Germline V CDR1 and CDR2: MNHEY, SVGEGT. Trimming at V came to 6 bases and at J to 4 bases, leaving 3 bases not matched to a gene. As DNA, the CDR3 is TGTGCCAGCAGCCTGGACAGGGGGTACGAGCAGTACTTC. This codes for CASSLDRGYEQYF.

V gene TRBV28 combines with J gene TRBJ1-6, with a weak D call TRBD1 (5 bases). Germline V lookup: CDR1 MDHEN, CDR2 SYDVKM. Trimming left V 5 bases short and J 15 bases short, with 11 bases between. CDR3 length: 11 residues. The CDR3 protein is CASSLGQNLHF. CDR3 nucleotides: TGTGCCAGCAGTCTGGGGCAGAACCTCCACTTT.